The sample holds one count of the clone carrying this T cell receptor (beta chain). Its specificity is unknown. The naive CD8 subset, CD45RO-negative cells positively selected for CCR7, excluded terminally differentiated effector memory CD45RA+ cells. These data originate in a study of shared clonotypes between healthy human individuals. Study-level background: The composition of the donors was a couple of women and a few men aged 18 to 49.

The V end lost 3 bases, the J end lost 8 bases, and 10 bases lay between the germline ends. Germline V gives CDR1 SEHNR, CDR2 FQNEAQ (reference sequence). The CDR3 is 13 amino acids. Study conclusions and caveats: Sorted-subset sequencing, rarefaction showed, was incomplete despite large depth. The study found lower generation probabilities in non-shared clonotypes than in those shared by all four donors.

A deep-level run was used for the assay. Here immunoSEQ multiplex PCR was the method, and the copy in TCRdb shows in-frame clones only, minus some. This sample yields roughly 1,800,000 clones, of which over 85% are seen a single time; less than 1.5% belongs to the top ten. The sequence derives from a man in his late teens or twenties in good health. The rearrangement joins TRBV7-9 to TRBJ1-4; D not certain. Specimen: naive CD8+ T cells sorted from blood. As DNA, the CDR3 is TGTGCCAGCAGCTTTATGATCGGGGAAAAACTGTTTTTT. Translated, it gives CASSFMIGEKLFF.